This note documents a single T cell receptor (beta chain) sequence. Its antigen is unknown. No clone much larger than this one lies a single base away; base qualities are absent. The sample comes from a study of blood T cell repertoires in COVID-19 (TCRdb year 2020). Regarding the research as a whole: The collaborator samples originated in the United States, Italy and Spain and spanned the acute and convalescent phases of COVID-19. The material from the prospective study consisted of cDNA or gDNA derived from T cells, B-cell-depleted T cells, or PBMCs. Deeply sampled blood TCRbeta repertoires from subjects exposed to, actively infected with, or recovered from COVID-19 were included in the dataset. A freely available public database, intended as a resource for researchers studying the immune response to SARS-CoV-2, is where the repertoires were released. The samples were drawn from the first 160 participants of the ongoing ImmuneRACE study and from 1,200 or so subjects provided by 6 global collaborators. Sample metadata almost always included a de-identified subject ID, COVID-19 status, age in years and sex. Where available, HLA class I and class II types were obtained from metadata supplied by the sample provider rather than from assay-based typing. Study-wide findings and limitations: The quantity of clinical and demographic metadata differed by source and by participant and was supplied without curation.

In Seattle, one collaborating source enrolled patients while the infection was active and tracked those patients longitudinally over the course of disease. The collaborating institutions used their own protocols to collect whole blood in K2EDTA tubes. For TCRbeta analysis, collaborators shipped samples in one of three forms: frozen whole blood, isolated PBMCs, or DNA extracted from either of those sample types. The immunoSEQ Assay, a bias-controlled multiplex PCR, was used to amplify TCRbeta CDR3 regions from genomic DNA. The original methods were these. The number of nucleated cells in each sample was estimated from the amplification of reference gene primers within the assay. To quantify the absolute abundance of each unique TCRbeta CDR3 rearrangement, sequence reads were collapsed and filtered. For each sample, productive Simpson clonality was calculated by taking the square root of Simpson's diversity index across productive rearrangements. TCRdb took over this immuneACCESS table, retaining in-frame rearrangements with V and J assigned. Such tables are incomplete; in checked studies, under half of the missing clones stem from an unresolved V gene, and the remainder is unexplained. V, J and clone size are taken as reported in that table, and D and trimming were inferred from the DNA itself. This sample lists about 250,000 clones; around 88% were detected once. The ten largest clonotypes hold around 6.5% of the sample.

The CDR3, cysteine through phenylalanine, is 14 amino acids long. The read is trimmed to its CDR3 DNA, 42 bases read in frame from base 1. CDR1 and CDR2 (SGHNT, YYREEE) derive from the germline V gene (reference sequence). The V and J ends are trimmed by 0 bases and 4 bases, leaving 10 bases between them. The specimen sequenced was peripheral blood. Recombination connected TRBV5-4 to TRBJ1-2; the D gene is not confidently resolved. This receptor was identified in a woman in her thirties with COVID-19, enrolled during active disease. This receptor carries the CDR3 CASSLDMVAYGYTF. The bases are TGTGCCAGCAGCTTGGATATGGTAGCCTATGGCTACACCTTC. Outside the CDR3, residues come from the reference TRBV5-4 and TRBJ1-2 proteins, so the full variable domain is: ETGVTQSPTHLIKTRGQQVTLRCSSQSGHNTVSWYQQALGQGPQFIFQYYREEENGRGNFPPRFSGLQFPNYSSELNVNALELDDSALYLCASSLDMVAYGYTFGSGTRLTVV.